Listed here are 30 T cell receptor beta chains from one sample, sequenced in a study of T cells after yellow fever vaccination. TCRdb called the 5' RACE reads again in MiXCR, with one record for every CDR3 protein. The table shows fewer than 350,000 distinct CDR3 sequences, with 8.7% occurring only once. This specimen was PBMCs, taken on the day of the first yellow fever vaccination. These receptors were taken from a man aged 18 to 35 who received the YFV17D yellow fever vaccine.

This clonotype was observed many times. The chain joins TRBV7-9 to TRBJ2-7; D remains ambiguous. V lost 2 bases and J lost 2, with 7 bases in between. The CDR3 extends over 13 amino acids. The V gene's germline CDR1 is SEHNR and CDR2 FQNEAQ (reference sequence). CDR3 DNA sequence: TGTGCCAGCAGCTTATCCGGTCCCTACGAGCAGTACGTC. It specifies CASSLSGPYEQYV.

This clonotype was observed at least ten times. The chain carries TRBV18 and TRBJ1-5; TRBD1 is a possible D gene (5 bases). CDR1 and CDR2 from the germline V gene are KGHSH and LQKENI. The V gene lost 3 bases and the J gene lost 0 bases, with 6 bases spanning the gap. The CDR3 is 14 amino acids. The CDR3 nucleotides read TGTGCCAGCTCACCGACAGATAGCAATCAGCCCCAGCATTTT. This encodes CASSPTDSNQPQHF. The variable domain in full, with the rest retrieved from reference TRBV18 and TRBJ1-5, is NAGVMQNPRHLVRRRGQEARLRCSPMKGHSHVYWYRQLPEEGLKFMVYLQKENIIDESGMPKERFSAEFPKEGPSILRIQQVVRGDSAAYFCASSPTDSNQPQHFGDGTRLSIL.

V and J are TRBV20-1 and TRBJ1-2; a weak D match, TRBD1 (6 bases). The CDR3 has 15 residues. V was cut by 0 bases and J by 6 bases, with 17 bases left in between. Germline CDR1 DFQATT, CDR2 SNEGSKA (reference sequence). The CDR3 region has the DNA TGCAGTGCTAGAGATTTGGACAGCCGGGTGGATGGCTACACCTTC. Translation: CSARDLDSRVDGYTF.

This clonotype has more than one count but fewer than ten. The gene calls are TRBV11-2 and TRBJ2-7, with D possibly being TRBD1 or TRBD2 (5 bases each). The ends were cut back, 5 bases at V and 2 bases at J, with 22 bases in the middle. The CDR3 has 17 amino acids. CDR1 is SGHAT, CDR2 FQNNGV, per germline. CDR3 nucleotide sequence: TGTGCCAGCAGCCCCGGCCCGAGGGGCTCCCGGCCCTACGAGCAGTACTTC. Translation: CASSPGPRGSRPYEQYF.

CDR3 protein: CASSPGGQGRTEAFF. In nucleotides, the CDR3 is TGTGCCAGCAGTCCAGGGGGACAGGGCAGGACTGAAGCTTTCTTT. This chain links TRBV12-3 or TRBV12-4 with TRBJ1-1; TRBD1 agrees at 9 bases. The V segment lost 5 bases and the J segment 5 bases; nucleotides outside the gene matches: 9. The length of the CDR3 is 15 residues.

V and J are TRBV19 and TRBJ2-7; possibly TRBD2 for D (5 bases). Trimming stripped 6 bases from V and 3 bases from J, with 12 bases between. The V gene's germline CDR1 is LNHDA and CDR2 SQIVND (reference sequence). This CDR3 has 13 amino acids. The DNA for the CDR3 is TGTGCCAGTAGCCCGGGGAAGGGCTACGAGCAGTACTTC. It codes for CASSPGKGYEQYF.

This clonotype was picked up many times. The V and J genes are TRBV4-1 and TRBJ2-4, with TRBD1 as a possible D gene (6 bases). Trimming shortened V by 4 bases and J by 9 bases, and 22 bases separated the two germline ends. Germline V gene data show CDR1 as MGHRA and CDR2 as YSYEKL. The CDR3 runs to 16 residues. CDR3 sequence (DNA): TGCGCCAGCAGCCCCTATATTGGTGAGGCAGGGGTCATTCAGTACTTC. The encoded protein is CASSPYIGEAGVIQYF.

This clonotype turned up a few times. The chain is built from TRBV12-3 or TRBV12-4 and TRBJ2-3; 7 bases match TRBD1. V gave up 2 bases and J gave up 2 bases; unmatched junction bases: 4. This CDR3 contains 15 residues. In DNA, the CDR3 is TGTGCCAGCAGTTTACGGGACAGCTTCACAGATACGCAGTATTTT. As protein: CASSLRDSFTDTQYF.

This clonotype was counted ten times or more. The gene calls are TRBV12-3 or TRBV12-4 and TRBJ2-3; D gene uncertain. The CDR3 sequence is 15 residues long. V lost 0 bases and J lost 0, with 7 bases in between. The CDR3: CASSLAVHSTDTQYF. The CDR3 region has the DNA TGTGCCAGCAGTTTAGCGGTACATAGCACAGATACGCAGTATTTT.

This clonotype was picked up a small number of times. This sequence joins TRBV20-1 and TRBJ1-5, with D tentatively TRBD1 (6 bases). The CDR3 covers 13 residues. CDR1 and CDR2 (germline): DFQATT, SNEGSKA (reference sequence). The CDR3 region is CRDRHALNQPQHF. The CDR3 nucleotides are TGCAGGGACAGACATGCCCTGAATCAGCCCCAGCATTTT.

This clonotype has more than one count but fewer than ten. The chain joins TRBV5-1 to TRBJ2-5; a weak D match, TRBD2 (5 bases). Germline CDR1 and CDR2: SGHRS and YFSETQ. The CDR3 is 11 residues long. V was cut by 7 bases and J by 5 bases, with 9 bases left in between. The CDR3 loop is CASWEMETQYF. In DNA, the CDR3 is TGCGCCAGCTGGGAGATGGAGACCCAGTACTTC.

As DNA, the CDR3 is TGCAGTGCTAGACTAATGAACAGGGGCCGAAACAATGAGCAGTTCTTC. Its protein is CSARLMNRGRNNEQFF. The V call is TRBV20-1, the J call TRBJ2-1; 7 positions match TRBD1. This CDR3 has 16 amino acids. Germline trimming cut 2 bases from V and 5 bases from J; bases unmatched to any gene: 12. CDR1 and CDR2 from the germline V gene are DFQATT and SNEGSKA (reference sequence).

The gene calls are TRBV7-3 and TRBJ2-1, with 8 positions matching TRBD2. The CDR3 runs to 13 residues. CDR1 SGHTA and CDR2 FQGTGA come from the germline V gene. Germline trimming cut 5 bases from V and 6 bases from J; bases unmatched to any gene: 3. DNA of the CDR3: TGTGCCAGCAGCCGGGGGGGGACCAATGAGCAGTTCTTC. It yields the protein CASSRGGTNEQFF.

V usage is TRBV28 and J usage is TRBJ2-1; 7 bases agree with TRBD2. The CDR3 runs 15 residues. The junction had 8 bases not matched to a gene; V was cut back by 8 bases and J by 1 base. CDR1 is MDHEN and CDR2 is SYDVKM in the germline V gene. Written as DNA, the CDR3 is TGTGCCAGCTCACGACTAGCCCTTTCCTACAATGAGCAGTTCTTC. It translates to CASSRLALSYNEQFF.

This clonotype was observed a few times. This rearrangement joins TRBV7-8 to TRBJ1-4, with 8 bases identical to TRBD1. CDR1 and CDR2 (germline): SGHVS, FQNEAQ. This CDR3 spans 15 amino acids. V lost 1 base, J lost 8 bases, and 6 bases stayed unmatched. CDR3 nucleotide sequence: TGTGCCAGCAGCTTAGGGGACAGGAGGGGAGAAAAACTGTTTTTT. This codes for CASSLGDRRGEKLFF.

J is TRBJ2-5 and V is TRBV6-5; the match to TRBD1 covers 7 bases. V lost 5 bases and J lost 5; bases outside the gene matches: 8. Germline values: CDR1 MNHEY, CDR2 SVGAGI. CDR3 length: 14 residues. Here the CDR3 DNA reads TGTGCCAGCAGTAACAGGGGAGTGAAGGAGACCCAGTACTTC. It is translated as CASSNRGVKETQYF.

Ten or more counts support this clonotype. J is TRBJ1-2 and V is TRBV14; TRBD1 is a possible D gene (6 bases). V gave up 2 bases and J gave up 4 bases, with 17 bases separating them. Germline V lookup: CDR1 SGHDN, CDR2 FVKESK. The CDR3 is 16 residues long. This CDR3 reads CASSQSKKQGFYGYTF. CDR3 nucleotides: TGTGCCAGCAGCCAAAGCAAGAAACAGGGCTTCTATGGCTACACCTTC.

This clonotype occurred a few times. The J gene is TRBJ2-3, the V gene TRBV4-1; 8 bases are a match to TRBD2. The CDR3 is 16 residues long. The V segment lost 7 bases and the J segment 5 bases; nucleotides outside the gene matches: 14. CDR1 and CDR2 (germline): MGHRA, YSYEKL. This CDR3 is CASTRTGGLGLDTQYF. Here the CDR3 DNA reads TGCGCCAGCACCCGGACTGGGGGACTAGGGCTAGATACGCAGTATTTT.

The gene calls are TRBV7-2 and TRBJ1-1; 8 bases map to TRBD1. Germline loops: CDR1 SGHTA, CDR2 FQGNSA. This CDR3 is built from 15 residues. V shed 5 bases and J 5 bases; nucleotides not matched to a gene: 10. In DNA, the CDR3 is TGTGCCAGCAGCATAAGACAGGGGAGCAGTACTGAAGCTTTCTTT. Its translation is CASSIRQGSSTEAFF.

On this clonotype itself: A much larger clone lies a single base off, so this may be a read error. The V call is TRBV7-2, the J call TRBJ2-3; 9 nucleotides line up with TRBD2. CDR3 size: 13 residues. The germline gives CDR1 SGHTA, CDR2 FQGNSA. DNA for the CDR3: TGTGCCAGCGGCGGGGGGGACACAGATATGCAGTATTTT. Translation gives CASGGGDTDMQYF.

This clonotype was observed a few times. This rearrangement joins TRBV5-1 to TRBJ1-3; D gene unclear. Trimming shortened V by 4 bases and J by 0 bases, and 5 bases separated the two germline ends. The CDR3 consists of 13 residues. Per germline, CDR1 SGHRS and CDR2 YFSETQ. The CDR3 region is CASSQNSGNTIYF. The CDR3 DNA follows: TGCGCCAGCAGCCAAAACTCTGGAAACACCATATATTTT.

This clonotype occurred a few times. V is TRBV5-1 and J is TRBJ2-1; 8 bases are shared with TRBD1. V was pared by 3 bases and J by 1 base, with 3 bases of the junction left unmatched. CDR3 length: 15 amino acids. The V gene's germline CDR1 is SGHRS and CDR2 YFSETQ. The chain's CDR3 is CASSYRDRSYNEQFF. As DNA, the CDR3 is TGCGCCAGCAGCTACCGGGACAGGTCCTACAATGAGCAGTTCTTC. The full variable domain, rest sourced from reference TRBV5-1 and TRBJ2-1, is KAGVTQTPRYLIKTRGQQVTLSCSPISGHRSVSWYQQTPGQGLQFLFEYFSETQRNKGNFPGRFSGRQFSNSRSEMNVSTLELGDSALYLCASSYRDRSYNEQFFGPGTRLTVL.

This clonotype was observed a handful of times. V is TRBV20-1 and J is TRBJ2-5; D is unclear. V lost 0 bases to trimming and J lost 1 base, with 15 bases between them. There are 16 residues in the CDR3. Per the germline V gene, CDR1 is DFQATT and CDR2 is SNEGSKA (reference sequence). CDR3: CSARDPADGSQETQYF. The CDR3 DNA reads as TGCAGTGCTAGAGATCCGGCTGACGGCTCCCAAGAGACCCAGTACTTC.

This clonotype was observed a few times. The chain uses TRBV19 and TRBJ2-7, with TRBD2 matching over 7 bases. Losses at the gene ends were 7 bases for V and 2 bases for J; bases not matched to a gene: 17. The CDR3 loop spans 17 amino acids. Germline V gives CDR1 LNHDA, CDR2 SQIVND (reference sequence). The CDR3 sequence is CASTTDGLGGSPYEQYV. CDR3 nucleotides: TGTGCCAGTACAACGGATGGACTCGGGGGGTCTCCCTACGAGCAGTACGTC.

This clonotype occurred many times. The chain is built from TRBV5-5 and TRBJ2-3; 9 positions agree with TRBD2. Germline CDR1 SGHKS, CDR2 YYEKEE (reference sequence). CDR3 length: 15 residues. The trim removed 4 bases at V and 8 bases at J, leaving 11 bases unmatched. CDR3 in amino acids: CASSPQGTSSRTQYF. The CDR3 region has the DNA TGTGCCAGCAGCCCTCAGGGGACTAGCAGTCGTACGCAGTATTTT.

There are a few counts of this clonotype. The rearrangement links TRBV12-3 or TRBV12-4 to TRBJ2-5; the D gene could be TRBD1 or TRBD2 (5 bases each). V was pared by 6 bases and J by 5 bases, with 10 bases between. This CDR3 is 12 amino acids long. As DNA, the CDR3 is TGTGCCAGCAGGAGGGGTTGGGAGACCCAGTACTTC. It specifies CASRRGWETQYF.

The chain uses TRBV7-6 and TRBJ2-7, with D possibly being TRBD1 (5 bases). Per germline, CDR1 SGHVS and CDR2 FNYEAQ. The CDR3 totals 14 residues. V was cut by 8 bases and J by 4 bases, with 18 bases left in between. The CDR3 spells CASPQTTEIYEQYV. The CDR3 DNA reads as TGTGCCAGCCCCCAAACGACAGAGATATACGAGCAGTACGTC.

This clonotype was recorded a few times. The chain joins TRBV5-1 to TRBJ2-5; D remains unclear. Trimming removed 0 bases from V and 2 bases from J, with 8 bases in between. CDR1 and CDR2 from the germline V gene are SGHRS and YFSETQ. The CDR3 loop spans 14 amino acids. DNA of the CDR3: TGCGCCAGCAGCTTGGACGGTTTACAAGAGACCCAGTACTTC. Amino acids: CASSLDGLQETQYF.

This clonotype was recorded a few times. This chain connects TRBV3-1 to TRBJ2-3; the D is unclear. The germline V and J ends were trimmed by 0 bases and 6 bases, with 10 bases remaining between them. The CDR3 has 14 amino acids. The germline V gene has CDR1 LGHDT and CDR2 YNNKEL (reference sequence). The CDR3 reads CASSQDGRSDTQYF. The CDR3 nucleotides are TGTGCCAGCAGCCAAGACGGACGTTCGGATACGCAGTATTTT.

As regards this clonotype: Sequence at one end of the junction differs from germline and may be a read error. The V call is TRBV12-3 or TRBV12-4, the J call TRBJ2-5; 11 bases fit TRBD2. The CDR3 has 18 amino acids. CDR3 region: CARSLGGLADHSRETQYF. The CDR3 nucleotides are TGTGCCCGCAGTTTAGGGGGACTAGCGGACCATTCCCGAGAGACCCAGTACTTC.